These 25 T cell receptor beta chains came from one sample sequenced in a study of T cells in Graves' hyperthyroidism and ophthalmopathy. Amplified TCR beta CDR3 regions derived from RNA transcripts. RT-PCR in the first round (using the HTBI primer set) targeted the TCR CDR3. MiXCR, applied by TCRdb to the multiplex PCR reads, yields one record per CDR3 protein. The data show fewer than 850,000 distinct CDR3 sequences, roughly a sixth seen once. The sample consisted of blood. These receptors originate from a middle-aged man with Graves' hyperthyroidism.

The rearrangement uses TRBV6-1 and TRBJ2-3, with TRBD1 matching 7 bases. The CDR3 length is 15 residues. Germline lookup yields CDR1 MNHNS and CDR2 SASEGT. The trim removed 11 bases at V and 2 bases at J, leaving 13 bases unmatched. CDR3 loop: CAGRNRDRYTDTQYF. In DNA form, the CDR3 reads TGTGCCGGCCGAAATCGGGACAGATACACAGATACGCAGTATTTT.

This chain uses TRBV6-2 or TRBV6-3 with TRBJ1-1; D gene ambiguous. This CDR3 is 14 amino acids long. The V gene lost 3 bases and the J gene lost 0 bases, with 8 bases spanning the gap. CDR1 is MNHEY and CDR2 is SVGEGT in the germline V gene. CDR3 residues: CASSYLGLNTEAFF. DNA for the CDR3: TGTGCCAGCAGTTATCTCGGACTGAACACTGAAGCTTTCTTT.

This clonotype showed up many times. The chain uses TRBV12-3 or TRBV12-4 and TRBJ1-1; D is ambiguous. Trimming stripped 8 bases from V and 0 bases from J, with 7 bases between. The CDR3 has 12 residues. The CDR3 DNA reads as TGTGCCAGCGCCAGGATGAACACTGAAGCTTTCTTT. This gives the protein CASARMNTEAFF.

This clonotype has more than one count but fewer than ten. The chain recombines TRBV24-1 with TRBJ2-3, with TRBD1 identical over 8 bases. This CDR3 is 19 amino acids long. The germline V gene has CDR1 KGHDR and CDR2 SFDVKD. Trimming removed 1 base from V and 4 bases from J; junction bases left unmatched: 15. CDR3 in amino acids: CATSDFSSAGGPMADTQYF. CDR3 nucleotide sequence: TGTGCCACCAGTGATTTTTCATCGGCAGGGGGCCCGATGGCAGATACGCAGTATTTT.

This rearrangement joins TRBV30 to TRBJ1-2, with TRBD1 as a possible D gene (6 bases). The CDR3 consists of 12 residues. The V gene's germline CDR1 is GTSNPN and CDR2 SVGIG (reference sequence). V gave up 5 bases and J gave up 5 bases, with 12 bases separating them. The chain's CDR3 is CAWAKGQYGYTF. CDR3 sequence (DNA): TGTGCCTGGGCGAAAGGACAGTATGGCTACACCTTC. Looking up the rest from reference TRBV30 and TRBJ1-2 gives the full variable domain: SQTIHQWPATLVQPVGSPLSLECTVEGTSNPNLYWYRQAAGRGLQLLFYSVGIGQISSEVPQNLSASRPQDRQFILSSKKLLLSDSGFYLCAWAKGQYGYTFGSGTRLTVV.

In this sample, this clonotype turned up many times. This rearrangement joins TRBV11-2 to TRBJ2-2, with D possibly being TRBD1 (5 bases). The germline V and J ends were trimmed by 8 bases and 8 bases, with 15 bases remaining between them. The CDR3 sequence is 13 residues long. Germline CDR1 SGHAT, CDR2 FQNNGV. CDR3 residues: CASSIIGAGELFF. The CDR3 nucleotides are TGTGCCAGCTCAATCATAGGGGCGGGGGAGCTGTTTTTT.

This clonotype showed up many times. V usage is TRBV29-1 and J usage is TRBJ2-3; D uncertain. This CDR3 contains 13 residues. Germline CDR1 is SQVTM and CDR2 is ANQGSEA. Trimming left V 7 bases short and J 2 bases short, with 13 bases between. The CDR3 loop is CSALTFSTDTQYF. The DNA of the CDR3 is TGCAGCGCCCTAACCTTCTCCACAGATACGCAGTATTTT.

This clonotype was found a few times. With a much larger clone just one base away, this may be a read error. The J gene is TRBJ1-1, the V gene TRBV12-3 or TRBV12-4; possibly TRBD1 for D (6 bases). The CDR3 is 13 residues long. V lost 6 bases to trimming and J lost 1 base, with 9 bases between them. CDR3 bases: TGTGCCAGCAGCGGGACACAGAACACTGAAGCTTTCTTT. Translated: CASSGTQNTEAFF.

The V and J genes are TRBV11-2 and TRBJ2-3; 13 positions agree with TRBD2. V lost 5 bases to trimming and J lost 10 bases; unmatched junction nucleotides: 12. The CDR3 contains 16 residues. Germline V gene sequence: CDR1 SGHAT, CDR2 FQNNGV. This CDR3 reads CASSDGLAGVGGPQYF. CDR3 sequence (DNA): TGTGCCAGCAGCGACGGACTAGCGGGAGTGGGAGGTCCGCAGTATTTT.

The rearrangement joins TRBV7-9 to TRBJ2-4; perhaps TRBD1 as D (6 bases). The germline CDR1 and CDR2 sequences are SEHNR and FQNEAQ (reference sequence). V was cut by 3 bases and J by 1 base, with 13 bases left in between. This CDR3 spans 16 amino acids. The CDR3 is CASSLGARTAKNIQYF. Written as DNA, the CDR3 is TGTGCCAGCAGCTTGGGGGCCCGGACGGCCAAAAACATTCAGTACTTC.

The gene calls are TRBV7-2 and TRBJ2-6; D not resolved. The CDR3 runs to 16 residues. Trimming left V 2 bases short and J 0 bases short, with 8 bases between. Germline CDR1 and CDR2: SGHTA and FQGNSA. The CDR3 reads CASSLQYSSGANVLTF. DNA of the CDR3: TGTGCCAGCAGCTTACAGTACAGCTCTGGGGCCAACGTCCTGACTTTC.

This clonotype was recorded at least ten times. V is TRBV12-3 or TRBV12-4 and J is TRBJ2-7, with 12 positions matching TRBD1. CDR3 length: 15 amino acids. Unmatched junction bases numbered 8, after V lost 5 bases and J lost 6 bases. The CDR3 here is CASSIPGQGASEQYF. CDR3 sequence (DNA): TGTGCCAGCAGTATACCGGGACAGGGGGCGAGCGAGCAGTACTTC.

The chain joins TRBV28 to TRBJ2-5; 10 positions agree with TRBD1. CDR1 and CDR2 from the germline V gene are MDHEN and SYDVKM. V shed 10 bases, J shed 10 bases, and the junction held 15 bases outside the gene matches. The CDR3 covers 14 residues. CDR3 bases: TGTGCCACTCACCGACCCGGGACAGGGGTAGACCAGTACTTC. It encodes CATHRPGTGVDQYF.

Many counts were recorded for this clonotype. V usage is TRBV7-2 and J usage is TRBJ1-6; D ambiguous. This CDR3 has 14 residues. Trimming left V 1 base short and J 3 bases short, with 4 bases between. Germline CDR1 is SGHTA and CDR2 is FQGNSA. The CDR3 DNA sequence: TGTGCCAGCAGCTTAGGGTACTATAATTCACCCCTCCACTTT. Encoded protein: CASSLGYYNSPLHF.

This clonotype was seen more than once but under ten times. The genes are TRBV29-1 and TRBJ2-7; the D call may be TRBD1 or TRBD2 (5 bases each). Germline assignment: CDR1 SQVTM and CDR2 ANQGSEA. V lost 7 bases and J 0 bases, leaving 10 bases between the germline ends. This CDR3 is 12 amino acids long. The CDR3 here is CSAGASSYEQYF. The CDR3 region has the DNA TGCAGCGCCGGGGCTAGCTCCTACGAGCAGTACTTC.

This clonotype was counted ten times or more. This chain uses TRBV28 with TRBJ2-7; D possibly corresponds to TRBD2 (6 bases). Trimming pared 1 base from V and 0 bases from J, leaving 10 bases between. In germline, CDR1 is MDHEN, CDR2 SYDVKM. The CDR3 is 15 amino acids. CDR3 protein: CASSLSPSVSYEQYF. As DNA, the CDR3 is TGTGCCAGCAGTTTATCGCCTAGCGTCTCCTACGAGCAGTACTTC. The variable domain in full, completed from reference TRBV28 and TRBJ2-7, reads DVKVTQSSRYLVKRTGEKVFLECVQDMDHENMFWYRQDPGLGLRLIYFSYDVKMKEKGDIPEGYSVSREKKERFSLILESASTNQTSMYLCASSLSPSVSYEQYFGPGTRLTVT.

The chain joins TRBV6-2 or TRBV6-3 to TRBJ2-1; D might be TRBD1 (8 bases). Germline assignment: CDR1 MNHEY and CDR2 SVGEGT. The ends were cut back, 4 bases at V and 4 bases at J, with 17 bases in the middle. This CDR3 comprises 16 residues. This CDR3 is CASSSMDRDYYNEQFF. As DNA, the CDR3 is TGTGCCAGCAGTTCTATGGACAGGGACTATTACAATGAGCAGTTCTTC.

This clonotype has only one observation. The chain employs TRBV5-1 and TRBJ2-5; the D is unclear. Trimming stripped 0 bases from V and 3 bases from J, with 9 bases between. There are 14 residues in the CDR3. Looked up from germline, CDR1 is SGHRS and CDR2 is YFSETQ. This chain's CDR3 is CASSLGANEETQYF. The CDR3 nucleotides are TGCGCCAGCAGCTTGGGGGCCAACGAAGAGACCCAGTACTTC.

This clonotype has a handful of counts. The chain carries TRBV5-5 and TRBJ2-7; D is undetermined. The CDR3 spans 15 residues. V was clipped by 4 bases and J by 0 bases, with 14 bases between them. Germline V CDR1 and CDR2: SGHKS, YYEKEE (reference sequence). The DNA of the CDR3 is TGTGCCAGCAGCCGAGGAGATTTGGGCTCCTACGAGCAGTACTTC. This codes for CASSRGDLGSYEQYF.

This clonotype was picked up many times. This chain links TRBV19 with TRBJ1-5; perhaps TRBD1 as D (6 bases). Germline V gene sequence: CDR1 LNHDA, CDR2 SQIVND (reference sequence). The CDR3 loop spans 17 amino acids. The germline V and J ends were trimmed by 7 bases and 7 bases, with 26 bases remaining between them. The CDR3 sequence: CASTPPRHLMRGQPQHF. For the CDR3, the DNA is TGTGCCAGTACCCCTCCTCGACATCTGATGAGGGGGCAGCCCCAGCATTTT.

This chain uses TRBV15 with TRBJ1-5, with 7 bases fitting TRBD1. Losses at the gene ends were 5 bases for V and 0 bases for J; bases not matched to a gene: 4. Germline V gene data show CDR1 as LNHNV and CDR2 as YYDKDF (reference sequence). The CDR3 spans 15 residues. The CDR3 sequence is CATSRDSNSNQPQHF. CDR3 DNA: TGTGCCACCAGCCGGGACAGTAATAGCAATCAGCCCCAGCATTTT. Supplemented by reference TRBV15 and TRBJ1-5, the full variable domain reads DAMVIQNPRYQVTQFGKPVTLSCSQTLNHNVMYWYQQKSSQAPKLLFHYYDKDFNNEADTPDNFQSRRPNTSFCFLDIRSPGLGDTAMYLCATSRDSNSNQPQHFGDGTRLSIL.

This clonotype was detected many times. The chain has TRBV6-2 or TRBV6-3 and TRBJ1-1, with a weak D call TRBD1 (6 bases). The V and J ends lost 0 bases and 1 base respectively, with 18 bases between them. The CDR3 is 18 amino acids. Germline-derived CDR1 and CDR2 are MNHEY and SVGEGT. CDR3 coding DNA: TGTGCCAGCAGTTACTCGAATATACAGGGAGGACGGAACACTGAAGCTTTCTTT. Its protein is CASSYSNIQGGRNTEAFF.

The sample holds a few counts of this clonotype. The CDR3 loop is CASGVAFF. The CDR3 region has the DNA TGTGCCAGTGGGGTAGCTTTCTTT. V is TRBV19 and J is TRBJ1-1, with no clear D. This CDR3 has 8 residues. Germline V lookup: CDR1 LNHDA, CDR2 SQIVND (reference sequence). V lost 8 bases to trimming and J lost 10 bases, with 5 bases between them. The whole variable domain, filled in from reference TRBV19 and TRBJ1-1, reads DGGITQSPKYLFRKEGQNVTLSCEQNLNHDAMYWYRQDPGQGLRLIYYSQIVNDFQKGDIAEGYSVSREKKESFPLTVTSAQKNPTAFYLCASGVAFFGQGTRLTVV.

The CDR3 protein is CASSYGLAGVNGELFF. The CDR3 nucleotides are TGCGCCAGCAGTTACGGACTAGCGGGAGTTAACGGGGAGCTGTTTTTT. The V call is TRBV4-1, the J call TRBJ2-2; TRBD2 matches at 13 bases. V was pared by 6 bases and J by 7 bases, with 8 bases of the junction left unmatched. The CDR3 contains 16 residues. CDR1 is MGHRA and CDR2 is YSYEKL in the germline V gene.

This clonotype was observed a handful of times. The chain recombines TRBV5-1 with TRBJ1-3; 8 bases match TRBD1. The CDR3 has 13 amino acids. CDR1 and CDR2 from the germline V gene are SGHRS and YFSETQ. V lost 3 bases, J lost 7 bases, and 3 bases stayed unmatched. As DNA, the CDR3 is TGCGCCAGCAGCTCGCGGACAGGGAACACCATATATTTT. It is translated as CASSSRTGNTIYF.